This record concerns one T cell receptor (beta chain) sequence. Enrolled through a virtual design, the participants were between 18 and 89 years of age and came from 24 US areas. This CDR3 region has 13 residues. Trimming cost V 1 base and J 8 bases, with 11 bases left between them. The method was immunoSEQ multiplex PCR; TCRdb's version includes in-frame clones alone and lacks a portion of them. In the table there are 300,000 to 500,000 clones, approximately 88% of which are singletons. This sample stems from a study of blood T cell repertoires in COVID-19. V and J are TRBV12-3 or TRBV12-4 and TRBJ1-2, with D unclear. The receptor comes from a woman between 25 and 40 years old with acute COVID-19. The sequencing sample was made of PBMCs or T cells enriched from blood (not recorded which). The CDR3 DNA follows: TGTGCCAGCAGTTTAGAAGCCCGAGGGGGCTACACCTTC. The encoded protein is CASSLEARGGYTF.